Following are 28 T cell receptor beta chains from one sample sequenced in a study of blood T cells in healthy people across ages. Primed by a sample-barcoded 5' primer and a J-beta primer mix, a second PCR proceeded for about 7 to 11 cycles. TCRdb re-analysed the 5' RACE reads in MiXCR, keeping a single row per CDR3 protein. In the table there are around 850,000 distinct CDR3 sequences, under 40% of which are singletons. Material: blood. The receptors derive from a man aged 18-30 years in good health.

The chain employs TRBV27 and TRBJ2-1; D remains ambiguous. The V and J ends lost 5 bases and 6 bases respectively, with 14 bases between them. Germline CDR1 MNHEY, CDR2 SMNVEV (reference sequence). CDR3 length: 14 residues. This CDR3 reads CASSLSSTFNEQFF. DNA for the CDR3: TGTGCCAGCAGTCTCTCCTCCACATTCAATGAGCAGTTCTTC.

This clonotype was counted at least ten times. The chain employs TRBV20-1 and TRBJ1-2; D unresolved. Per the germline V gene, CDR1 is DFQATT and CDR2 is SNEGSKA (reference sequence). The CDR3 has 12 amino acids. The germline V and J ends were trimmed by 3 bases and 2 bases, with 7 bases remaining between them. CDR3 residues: CSASSENYGYTF. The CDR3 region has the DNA TGCAGTGCTAGTTCAGAGAACTATGGCTACACCTTC.

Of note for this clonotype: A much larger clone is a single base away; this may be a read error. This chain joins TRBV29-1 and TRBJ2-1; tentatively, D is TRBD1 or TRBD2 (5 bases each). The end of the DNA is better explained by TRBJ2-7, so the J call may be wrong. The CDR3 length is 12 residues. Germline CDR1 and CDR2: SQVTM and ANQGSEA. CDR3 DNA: TGCAGCGTTGACGGGGCCTACAATGAGCAGTACTTC. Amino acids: CSVDGAYNEQYF.

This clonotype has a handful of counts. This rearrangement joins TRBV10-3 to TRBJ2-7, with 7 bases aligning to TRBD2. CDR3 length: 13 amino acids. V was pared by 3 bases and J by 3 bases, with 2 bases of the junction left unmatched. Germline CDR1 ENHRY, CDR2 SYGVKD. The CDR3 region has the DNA TGTGCCATCAGTGACGGGGGGAACTACGAGCAGTACTTC. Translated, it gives CAISDGGNYEQYF.

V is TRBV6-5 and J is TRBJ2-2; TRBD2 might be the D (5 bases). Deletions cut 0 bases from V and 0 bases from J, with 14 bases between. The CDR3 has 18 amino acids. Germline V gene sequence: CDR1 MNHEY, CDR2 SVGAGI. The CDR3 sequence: CASSYSSPSGSNTGELFF. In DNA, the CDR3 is TGTGCCAGCAGTTACTCGTCACCGAGCGGATCGAACACCGGGGAGCTGTTTTTT.

The CDR3 protein is CASSEEGATDTQYF. The DNA of the CDR3 is TGTGCCAGCAGTGAAGAGGGGGCAACAGATACGCAGTATTTT. The chain carries TRBV2 and TRBJ2-3, with TRBD1 matching over 7 bases. V shed 1 base, J shed 3 bases, and the junction held 1 base outside the gene matches. Germline CDR1 is SNHLY and CDR2 is FYNNEI. CDR3 length equals 14 residues.

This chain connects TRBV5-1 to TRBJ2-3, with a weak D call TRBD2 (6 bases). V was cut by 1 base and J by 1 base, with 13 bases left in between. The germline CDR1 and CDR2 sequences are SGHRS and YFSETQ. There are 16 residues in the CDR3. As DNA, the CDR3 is TGCGCCAGCAGCTTGATGGCCTCGGGGGGCACAGATACGCAGTATTTT. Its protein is CASSLMASGGTDTQYF.

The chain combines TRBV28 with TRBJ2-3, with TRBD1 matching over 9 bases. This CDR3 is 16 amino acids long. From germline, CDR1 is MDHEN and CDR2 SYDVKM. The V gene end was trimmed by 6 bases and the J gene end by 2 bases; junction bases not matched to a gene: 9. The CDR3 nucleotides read TGTGCCAGCAGCGCAAACAGGGGGCCCCTCACAGATACGCAGTATTTT. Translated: CASSANRGPLTDTQYF.

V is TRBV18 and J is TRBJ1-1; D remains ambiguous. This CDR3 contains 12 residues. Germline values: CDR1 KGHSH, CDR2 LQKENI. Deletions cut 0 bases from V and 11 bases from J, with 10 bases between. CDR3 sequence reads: CASSPPSGMAFF. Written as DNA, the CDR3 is TGTGCCAGCTCACCACCGTCGGGGATGGCTTTCTTT. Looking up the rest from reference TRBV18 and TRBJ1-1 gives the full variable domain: NAGVMQNPRHLVRRRGQEARLRCSPMKGHSHVYWYRQLPEEGLKFMVYLQKENIIDESGMPKERFSAEFPKEGPSILRIQQVVRGDSAAYFCASSPPSGMAFFGQGTRLTVV.

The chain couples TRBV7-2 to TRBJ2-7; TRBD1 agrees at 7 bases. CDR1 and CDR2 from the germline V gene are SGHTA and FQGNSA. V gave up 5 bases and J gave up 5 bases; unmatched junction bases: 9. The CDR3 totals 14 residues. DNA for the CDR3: TGTGCCAGCAGCATCCGACAGGGTCCCCACGAGCAGTACTTC. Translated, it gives CASSIRQGPHEQYF.

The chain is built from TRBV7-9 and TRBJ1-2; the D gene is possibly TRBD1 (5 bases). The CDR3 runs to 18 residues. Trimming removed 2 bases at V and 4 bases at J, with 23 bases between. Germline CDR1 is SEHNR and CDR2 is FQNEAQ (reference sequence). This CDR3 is CASSLNEIGVGAGYGYTF. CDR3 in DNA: TGTGCCAGCAGCTTAAATGAGATAGGGGTTGGAGCCGGCTATGGCTACACCTTC.

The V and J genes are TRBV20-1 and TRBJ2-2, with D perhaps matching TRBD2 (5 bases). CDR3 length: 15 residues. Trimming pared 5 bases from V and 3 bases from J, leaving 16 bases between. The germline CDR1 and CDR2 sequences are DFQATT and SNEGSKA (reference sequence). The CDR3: CSAPVGRVYTGELFF. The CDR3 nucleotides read TGCAGTGCTCCCGTAGGGCGGGTTTACACCGGGGAGCTGTTTTTT.

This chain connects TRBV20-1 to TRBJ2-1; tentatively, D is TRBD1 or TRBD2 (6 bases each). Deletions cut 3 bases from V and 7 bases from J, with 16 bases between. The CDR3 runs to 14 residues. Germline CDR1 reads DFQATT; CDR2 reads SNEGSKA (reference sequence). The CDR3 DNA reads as TGCAGTGCTAGGGCCGGGGGCTTGGATAATGAGCAGTTCTTC. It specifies CSARAGGLDNEQFF.

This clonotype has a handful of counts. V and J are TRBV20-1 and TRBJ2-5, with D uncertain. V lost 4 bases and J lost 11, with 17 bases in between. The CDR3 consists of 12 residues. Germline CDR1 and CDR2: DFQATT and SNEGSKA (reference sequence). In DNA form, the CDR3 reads TGCAGTGCTATTGTCTCCTACAATGAGCAGTACTTC. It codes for CSAIVSYNEQYF.

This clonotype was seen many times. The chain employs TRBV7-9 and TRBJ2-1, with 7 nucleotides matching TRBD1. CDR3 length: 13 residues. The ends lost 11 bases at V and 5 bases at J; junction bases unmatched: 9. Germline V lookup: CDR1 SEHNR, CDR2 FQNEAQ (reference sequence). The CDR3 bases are TGTGCCCAAACAGGGGTTTTGCACAATGAGCAGTTCTTC. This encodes CAQTGVLHNEQFF. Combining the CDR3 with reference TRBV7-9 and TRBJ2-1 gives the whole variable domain DTGVSQNPRHKITKRGQNVTFRCDPISEHNRLYWYRQTLGQGPEFLTYFQNEAQLEKSRLLSDRFSAERPKGSFSTLEIQRTEQGDSAMYLCAQTGVLHNEQFFGPGTRLTVL.

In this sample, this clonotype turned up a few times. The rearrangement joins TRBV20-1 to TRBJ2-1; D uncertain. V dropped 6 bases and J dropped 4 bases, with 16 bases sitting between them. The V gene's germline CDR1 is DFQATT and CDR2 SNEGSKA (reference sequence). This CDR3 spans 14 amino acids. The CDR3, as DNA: TGCAGTGCCCGGACGGTAGCCGGTTACAATGAGCAGTTCTTC. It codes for CSARTVAGYNEQFF.

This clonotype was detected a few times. The CDR3: CSVSGTGVEPQHF. CDR3 in DNA: TGCAGCGTCTCCGGGACGGGGGTTGAGCCCCAGCATTTT. J is TRBJ1-5 and V is TRBV29-1, with D tentatively TRBD1 (5 bases). The V end was cut by 6 bases, the J end by 8 bases, with 17 bases between. Germline CDR1 SQVTM, CDR2 ANQGSEA. The CDR3 consists of 13 residues.

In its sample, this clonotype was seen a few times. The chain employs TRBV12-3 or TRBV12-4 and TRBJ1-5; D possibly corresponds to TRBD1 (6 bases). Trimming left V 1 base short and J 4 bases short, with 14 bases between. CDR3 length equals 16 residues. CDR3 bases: TGTGCCAGCAGTTTAGTGTGGACAGAACCAAATCAGCCCCAGCATTTT. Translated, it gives CASSLVWTEPNQPQHF.

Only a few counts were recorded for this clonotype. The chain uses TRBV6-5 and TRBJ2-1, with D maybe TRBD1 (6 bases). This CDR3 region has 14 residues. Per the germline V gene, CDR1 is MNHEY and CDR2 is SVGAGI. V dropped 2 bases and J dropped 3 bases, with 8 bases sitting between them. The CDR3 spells CASSYTGRYNEQFF. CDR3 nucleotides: TGTGCCAGCAGTTACACAGGGCGCTACAATGAGCAGTTCTTC.

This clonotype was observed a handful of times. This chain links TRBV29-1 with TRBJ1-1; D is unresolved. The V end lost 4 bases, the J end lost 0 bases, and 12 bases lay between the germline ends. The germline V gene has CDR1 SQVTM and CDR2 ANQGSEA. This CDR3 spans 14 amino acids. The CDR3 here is CSVGRRLLNTEAFF. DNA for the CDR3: TGCAGCGTTGGTCGGAGGCTGTTGAACACTGAAGCTTTCTTT.

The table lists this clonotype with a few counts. The CDR3 reads CASSRGARGNEQYF. The CDR3 DNA reads as TGCGCCAGCAGCCGCGGAGCTAGGGGTAATGAGCAGTACTTC. The chain employs TRBV5-1 and TRBJ2-5, with a possible D match to TRBD1 (5 bases). The CDR3 runs to 14 residues. The V and J ends lost 4 bases and 11 bases respectively, with 21 bases between them. The V gene's germline CDR1 is SGHRS and CDR2 YFSETQ.

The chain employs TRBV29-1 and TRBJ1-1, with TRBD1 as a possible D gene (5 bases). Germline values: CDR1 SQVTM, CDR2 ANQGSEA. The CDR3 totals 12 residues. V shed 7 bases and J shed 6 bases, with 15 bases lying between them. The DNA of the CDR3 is TGCAGCGCCAAGCAGGGTACAGCTGAAGCTTTCTTT. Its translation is CSAKQGTAEAFF.

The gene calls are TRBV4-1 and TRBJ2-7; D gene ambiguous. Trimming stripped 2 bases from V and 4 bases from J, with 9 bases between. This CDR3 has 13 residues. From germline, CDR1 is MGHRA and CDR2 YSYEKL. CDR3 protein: CASSQYGGYEQYF. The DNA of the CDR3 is TGCGCCAGCAGCCAATATGGTGGGTACGAGCAGTACTTC.

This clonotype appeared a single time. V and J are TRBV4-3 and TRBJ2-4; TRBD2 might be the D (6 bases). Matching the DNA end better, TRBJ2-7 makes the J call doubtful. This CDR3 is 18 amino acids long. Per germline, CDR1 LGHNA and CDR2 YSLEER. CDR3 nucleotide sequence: TGCGCCAGCAGCCAAGTTCAAAACATCGGGGGAGCTTTAGGCGAGCAGTACTTC. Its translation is CASSQVQNIGGALGEQYF.

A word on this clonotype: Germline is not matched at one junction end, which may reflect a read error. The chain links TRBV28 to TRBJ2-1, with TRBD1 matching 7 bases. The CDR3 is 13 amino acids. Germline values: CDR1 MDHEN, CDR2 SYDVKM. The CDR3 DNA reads TGTGCCACCGGGACAGCTTCCTGCAATGAGCAGTTCTTC. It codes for CATGTASCNEQFF.

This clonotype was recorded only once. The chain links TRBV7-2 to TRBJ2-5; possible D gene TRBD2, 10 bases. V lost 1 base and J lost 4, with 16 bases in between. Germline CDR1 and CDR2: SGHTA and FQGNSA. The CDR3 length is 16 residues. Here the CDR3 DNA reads TGTGCCAGCAGCTTAGTAGCGGGGGGACAGGGAGAGACCCAGTACTTC. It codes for CASSLVAGGQGETQYF. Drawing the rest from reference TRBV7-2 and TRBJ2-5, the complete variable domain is GAGVSQSPSNKVTEKGKDVELRCDPISGHTALYWYRQSLGQGLEFLIYFQGNSAPDKSGLPSDRFSAERTGGSVSTLTIQRTQQEDSAVYLCASSLVAGGQGETQYFGPGTRLLVL.

CDR3 loop: CASSYQFTDTQYF. The CDR3 coding sequence is TGTGCCAGCAGTTACCAGTTTACAGATACGCAGTATTTT. The chain combines TRBV6-2 or TRBV6-3 with TRBJ2-3; no definite D call. The CDR3 extends over 13 amino acids. Germline CDR1 reads MNHEY; CDR2 reads SVGEGT. Trimming left V 2 bases short and J 3 bases short, with 6 bases between.

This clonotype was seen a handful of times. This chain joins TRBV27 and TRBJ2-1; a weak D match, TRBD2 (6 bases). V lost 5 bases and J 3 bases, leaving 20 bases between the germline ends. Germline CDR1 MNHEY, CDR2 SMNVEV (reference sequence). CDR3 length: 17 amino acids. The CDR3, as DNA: TGTGCCAGCAGTCCCGGGGGTGGGGCCATCGGCTACAATGAGCAGTTCTTC. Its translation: CASSPGGGAIGYNEQFF.